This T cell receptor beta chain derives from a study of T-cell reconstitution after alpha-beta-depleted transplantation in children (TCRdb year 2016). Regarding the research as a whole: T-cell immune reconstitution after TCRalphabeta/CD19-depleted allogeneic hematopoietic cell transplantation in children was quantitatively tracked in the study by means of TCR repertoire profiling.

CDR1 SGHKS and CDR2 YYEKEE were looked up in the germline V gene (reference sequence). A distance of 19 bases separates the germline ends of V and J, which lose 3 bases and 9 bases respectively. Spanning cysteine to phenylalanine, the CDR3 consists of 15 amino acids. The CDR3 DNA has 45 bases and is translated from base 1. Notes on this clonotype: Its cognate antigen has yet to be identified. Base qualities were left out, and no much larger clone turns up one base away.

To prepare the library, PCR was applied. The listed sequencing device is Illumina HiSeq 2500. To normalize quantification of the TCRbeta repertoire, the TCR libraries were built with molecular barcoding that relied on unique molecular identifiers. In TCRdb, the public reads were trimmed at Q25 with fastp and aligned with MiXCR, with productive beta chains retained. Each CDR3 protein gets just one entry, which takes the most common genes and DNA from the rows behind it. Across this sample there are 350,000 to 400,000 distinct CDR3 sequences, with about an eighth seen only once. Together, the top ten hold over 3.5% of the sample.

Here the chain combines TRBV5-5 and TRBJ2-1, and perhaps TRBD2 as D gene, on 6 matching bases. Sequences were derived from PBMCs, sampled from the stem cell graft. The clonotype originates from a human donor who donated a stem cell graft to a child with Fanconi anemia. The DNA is TGTGCCAGCAGCTCCTGGGCCGTCGAGGAGGGTGAGCAGTTCTTC. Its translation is CASSSWAVEEGEQFF.